This entry lists 23 T cell receptor beta chains sequenced from one sample in a study of T cells in Graves' hyperthyroidism and ophthalmopathy. Amplification of TCR beta CDR3 regions used RNA as the template. The TCR CDR3 was amplified in a first-round RT-PCR using the HTBI primer set. Each CDR3 protein is one row after TCRdb ran MiXCR on the multiplex PCR reads. The data show about 740,000 distinct CDR3 sequences, approximately 14% seen once. Sequencing was carried out using blood. All receptors come from a woman aged 18-29 years with Graves' hyperthyroidism.

J is TRBJ2-7 and V is TRBV5-1, with 7 bases aligning to TRBD1. The CDR3 extends over 16 amino acids. The V segment lost 4 bases and the J segment 5 bases; nucleotides outside the gene matches: 15. Germline CDR1 SGHRS, CDR2 YFSETQ. This CDR3 is CASSRNLQGRGDEQYF. For the CDR3, the DNA is TGCGCCAGCAGCCGAAACTTACAGGGGAGAGGGGACGAGCAGTACTTC.

There are a few counts of this clonotype. V and J are TRBV7-9 and TRBJ2-2; TRBD1 aligns across 9 bases. In germline, CDR1 is SEHNR, CDR2 FQNEAQ (reference sequence). The CDR3 loop spans 14 amino acids. The junction had 8 bases not matched to a gene; V was cut back by 8 bases and J by 7 bases. In nucleotides, the CDR3 is TGTGCCAGCCGGGGACAGGGAACTAACGGGGAGCTGTTTTTT. This translates into CASRGQGTNGELFF.

The chain recombines TRBV20-1 with TRBJ2-2, with 8 positions matching TRBD2. Trimming took 0 bases from V and 5 from J; bases not matched to a gene: 8. Germline V lookup: CDR1 DFQATT, CDR2 SNEGSKA (reference sequence). The CDR3 spans 16 residues. CDR3 DNA sequence: TGCAGTGCTAGAGAGTTGAAAGCGGGAGTGACCGGGGAGCTGTTTTTT. This codes for CSARELKAGVTGELFF.

This clonotype was detected many times. V is TRBV30 and J is TRBJ1-2, with D tentatively TRBD1 (5 bases). This CDR3 has 13 amino acids. Germline V gives CDR1 GTSNPN, CDR2 SVGIG (reference sequence). Trimming cost V 3 bases and J 7 bases, with 15 bases left between them. CDR3 nucleotide sequence: TGTGCCTGGAGCCGGGGACCCTCCCTTGGCTACACCTTC. It encodes CAWSRGPSLGYTF.

In regard to this clonotype: A junction boundary mismatches the germline segment, possibly from a read error. The chain uses TRBV18 and TRBJ2-3, with D uncertain. CDR1 is KGHSH and CDR2 is LQKENI in the germline V gene. There are 12 residues in the CDR3. CDR3 amino acids: CAGSPDTDTQYF. As DNA, the CDR3 is TGTGCCGGCTCACCTGACACAGATACGCAGTATTTT.

The V call is TRBV19, the J call TRBJ1-2; D possibly corresponds to TRBD1 (5 bases). Per germline, CDR1 LNHDA and CDR2 SQIVND (reference sequence). The CDR3 consists of 14 residues. Trimming took off 3 bases at V and 8 bases at J, with 16 bases between the two ends. The CDR3 here is CASSMEGAWEGYTF. The CDR3 DNA reads TGTGCCAGTAGTATGGAAGGGGCCTGGGAGGGCTACACCTTC.

This clonotype was observed at least ten times. The chain carries TRBV12-3 or TRBV12-4 and TRBJ2-7; 9 bases match TRBD2. The V and J ends lost 2 bases and 5 bases, in that order; junction bases with no gene match: 10. The CDR3 extends over 16 amino acids. This CDR3 reads CASSLRSGRPGNEQYF. CDR3 nucleotides: TGTGCCAGCAGTTTAAGGAGCGGGAGGCCGGGGAACGAGCAGTACTTC.

The chain combines TRBV27 with TRBJ2-1; 8 nucleotides match TRBD2. The CDR3 runs to 16 residues. After removal of 2 bases from V and 2 bases from J, the junction contained 5 bases not matched to a gene. Germline-derived CDR1 and CDR2 are MNHEY and SMNVEV (reference sequence). CDR3 DNA: TGTGCCAGCAGTTTAGGGACTAGGAGGGCCTACAATGAGCAGTTCTTC. Protein: CASSLGTRRAYNEQFF.

In its sample, this clonotype was seen many times. The V call is TRBV3-1, the J call TRBJ1-2, with unresolved D. Trimming removed 4 bases at V and 0 bases at J, with 12 bases between. The CDR3 has 15 amino acids. Germline CDR1 LGHDT, CDR2 YNNKEL (reference sequence). Here the CDR3 reads CASSPILVSNYGYTF. In DNA form, the CDR3 reads TGTGCCAGCAGCCCAATTTTGGTGTCTAACTATGGCTACACCTTC.

This clonotype was observed a few times. This chain joins TRBV28 and TRBJ2-1; tentatively, D is TRBD1 (5 bases). Per germline, CDR1 MDHEN and CDR2 SYDVKM. V was cut by 1 base and J by 8 bases, with 15 bases left in between. This CDR3 region has 15 residues. Here the CDR3 DNA reads TGTGCCAGCAGTTTATTTAATCCCAGGGCCGATGAGCAGTTCTTC. It codes for CASSLFNPRADEQFF.

This clonotype was recorded many times. CDR3 DNA: TGTGCCAGCAGCCAAGCACCAGGCCAGCGCCTATACAATGAGCAGTTCTTC. Its translation: CASSQAPGQRLYNEQFF. This chain connects TRBV3-1 to TRBJ2-1; D remains unclear. Trimming left V 1 base short and J 4 bases short, with 17 bases between. This CDR3 is 17 amino acids long. Germline CDR1 reads LGHDT; CDR2 reads YNNKEL (reference sequence).

This clonotype was seen at least ten times. The chain joins TRBV5-1 to TRBJ2-1, with D hard to call. The CDR3 runs to 16 residues. Per germline, CDR1 SGHRS and CDR2 YFSETQ. V lost 0 bases and J 1 base, leaving 11 bases between the germline ends. In DNA, the CDR3 is TGCGCCAGCAGCTTGGCCTACCTCGGGTCCTACAATGAGCAGTTCTTC. This codes for CASSLAYLGSYNEQFF.

The J gene is TRBJ2-4, the V gene TRBV12-3 or TRBV12-4, with D possibly TRBD2 on 5 matching bases. The CDR3 totals 16 residues. Trimming stripped 7 bases from V and 3 bases from J, with 19 bases between. The CDR3 here is CASTNRAAGRKNIQYF. The CDR3 DNA reads as TGTGCCAGCACCAATCGTGCGGCGGGCCGCAAAAACATTCAGTACTTC.

The chain uses TRBV5-4 and TRBJ2-1; D is uncertain. V was trimmed by 4 bases and J by 3 bases, leaving 5 bases between them. This CDR3 comprises 12 residues. CDR1 and CDR2 from the germline V gene are SGHNT and YYREEE (reference sequence). This CDR3 reads CASSVLYNEQFF. CDR3 coding DNA: TGTGCCAGCAGCGTCCTCTACAATGAGCAGTTCTTC.

J is TRBJ2-6 and V is TRBV5-1; a weak D match, TRBD2 (6 bases). CDR3 length equals 20 residues. V was trimmed by 4 bases and J by 0 bases, leaving 23 bases between them. Germline assignment: CDR1 SGHRS and CDR2 YFSETQ. As DNA, the CDR3 is TGCGCCAGCAGCAACAACCGGGGGAGAGCTCCAACCTCTGGGGCCAACGTCCTGACTTTC. It yields the protein CASSNNRGRAPTSGANVLTF.

The chain employs TRBV6-2 or TRBV6-3 and TRBJ1-2; possible D gene TRBD1, 5 bases. The CDR3 is 16 amino acids. V dropped 8 bases and J dropped 0 bases, with 19 bases sitting between them. Per germline, CDR1 MNHEY and CDR2 SVGEGT. In nucleotides, the CDR3 is TGTGCCAGCGGATCCGGGATGGACACCCCTAACTATGGCTACACCTTC. This codes for CASGSGMDTPNYGYTF.

This clonotype has more than one count but fewer than ten. The chain uses TRBV20-1 and TRBJ2-6; no definite D call. The CDR3 has 17 residues. Germline V lookup: CDR1 DFQATT, CDR2 SNEGSKA (reference sequence). Trimming left V 0 bases short and J 0 bases short, with 12 bases between. This CDR3 is CSARDAAFSSGANVLTF. CDR3 bases: TGCAGTGCTAGAGATGCGGCATTTAGCTCTGGGGCCAACGTCCTGACTTTC.

This clonotype showed up many times. V and J are TRBV2 and TRBJ2-5, with TRBD2 identical over 7 bases. The CDR3 loop spans 13 amino acids. Trimming took 6 bases from V and 5 from J; bases not matched to a gene: 6. Germline values: CDR1 SNHLY, CDR2 FYNNEI. The DNA for the CDR3 is TGTGCCAGCAGCGGACTAGGTTCGGAGACCCAGTACTTC. This translates into CASSGLGSETQYF.

This clonotype has more than one count but fewer than ten. The chain links TRBV19 to TRBJ2-7; 9 nucleotides line up with TRBD2. This CDR3 comprises 15 residues. Germline values: CDR1 LNHDA, CDR2 SQIVND (reference sequence). V was clipped by 6 bases and J by 5 bases; unmatched bases: 11. CDR3 sequence: CASRDDWTSANEQYF. Here the CDR3 DNA reads TGTGCCAGTAGGGATGATTGGACTAGCGCCAACGAGCAGTACTTC. Based on the CDR3 plus reference TRBV19 and TRBJ2-7, the full variable domain is DGGITQSPKYLFRKEGQNVTLSCEQNLNHDAMYWYRQDPGQGLRLIYYSQIVNDFQKGDIAEGYSVSREKKESFPLTVTSAQKNPTAFYLCASRDDWTSANEQYFGPGTRLTVT.

Many counts were recorded for this clonotype. V and J are TRBV15 and TRBJ2-3; TRBD2 agrees at 10 bases. The germline CDR1 and CDR2 sequences are LNHNV and YYDKDF (reference sequence). After removal of 0 bases from V and 8 bases from J, the junction contained 8 bases not matched to a gene. The CDR3 totals 16 residues. The DNA of the CDR3 is TGTGCCACCAGCAGAGATGGGAGCGGGAGGGCGCTTACGCAGTATTTT. Protein: CATSRDGSGRALTQYF.

This clonotype occurred many times. The V gene is TRBV3-1, the J gene TRBJ2-1; D not resolved. The germline V gene has CDR1 LGHDT and CDR2 YNNKEL (reference sequence). Trimming removed 4 bases at V and 8 bases at J, with 15 bases between. The CDR3 covers 14 residues. Here the CDR3 DNA reads TGTGCCAGCAGCCCCCGGGCCGCCCCCCATGAGCAGTTCTTC. Protein product: CASSPRAAPHEQFF.

This clonotype was counted a few times. The J gene is TRBJ2-4, the V gene TRBV20-1; TRBD1 matches at 7 bases. This CDR3 spans 14 amino acids. Per the germline V gene, CDR1 is DFQATT and CDR2 is SNEGSKA (reference sequence). V was pared by 0 bases and J by 15 bases, with 14 bases of the junction left unmatched. The DNA for the CDR3 is TGCAGTGCTAGAGATCGAGTTCCTGGCGGACAGGCGTACTTC. Translating gives CSARDRVPGGQAYF.

This clonotype occurred many times. This chain joins TRBV20-1 and TRBJ2-3, with TRBD2 identical over 14 bases. The CDR3 has 16 residues. Per the germline V gene, CDR1 is DFQATT and CDR2 is SNEGSKA (reference sequence). V was clipped by 5 bases and J by 5 bases; unmatched bases: 9. The CDR3 protein is CSASLGLAGVGDTQYF. The CDR3 region has the DNA TGCAGTGCTTCCCTGGGACTAGCGGGAGTAGGAGATACGCAGTATTTT.